This entry describes one TCR beta chain. Its specificity is not known. The data originate from a study of Tregs in tolerant kidney transplant recipients. CD4+CD25+CD127- Tregs, CD4+CD25- non-Tregs, CD4 and CD8 cells were sorted. The V gene end was trimmed by 7 bases and the J gene end by 5 bases; junction bases not matched to a gene: 9. CDR3 length equals 15 residues. Germline V gives CDR1 SGHRS, CDR2 YFSETQ. Overall study results and limits: Expanding Tregs on activated donor B cells appeared to best identify donor-specific TCRbeta clones. No direct test of biological reproducibility was done here. Findings come from small patient numbers and require larger validation.

Using immunoSEQ multiplex PCR, the repertoire was profiled, and TCRdb retains in-frame clones only, with some absent. The table lists approximately 65,000 clones, roughly 84% of them singletons, with about 4% in the top ten. What was sequenced was CD4+ T cells from blood. This sequence joins TRBV5-1 and TRBJ2-2, with TRBD1 matching over 9 bases. The receptor's source is a human donor in good health. As DNA, the CDR3 is TGCGCCAGCGGTACACAGGGGGCGCGAACCGGGGAGCTGTTTTTT. This sequence encodes CASGTQGARTGELFF.